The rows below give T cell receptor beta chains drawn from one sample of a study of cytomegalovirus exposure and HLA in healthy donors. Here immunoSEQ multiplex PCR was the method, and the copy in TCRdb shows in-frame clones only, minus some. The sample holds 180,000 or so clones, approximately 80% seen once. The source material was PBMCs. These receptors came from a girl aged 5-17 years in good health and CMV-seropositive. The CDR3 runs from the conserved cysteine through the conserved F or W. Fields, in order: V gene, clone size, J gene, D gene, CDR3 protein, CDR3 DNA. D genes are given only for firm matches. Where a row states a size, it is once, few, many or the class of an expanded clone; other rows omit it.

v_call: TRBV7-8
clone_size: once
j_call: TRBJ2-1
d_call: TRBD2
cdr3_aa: CASSTGLAGRNEQFF
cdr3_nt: TGTGCCAGCAGCACCGGACTAGCGGGGCGCAATGAGCAGTTCTTC

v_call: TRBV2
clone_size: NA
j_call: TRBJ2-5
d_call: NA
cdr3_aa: CASSEFRSQYF
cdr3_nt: TGTGCCAGCAGTGAATTCCGTTCCCAGTACTTC

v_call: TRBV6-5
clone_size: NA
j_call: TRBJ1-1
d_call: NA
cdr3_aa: CASSRRGTEAFF
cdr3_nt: TGTGCCAGCAGCCGACGGGGGACTGAAGCTTTCTTT

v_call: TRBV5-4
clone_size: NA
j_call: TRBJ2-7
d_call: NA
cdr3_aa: CASSQGLDRWAYEQYF
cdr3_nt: TGTGCCAGCAGCCAGGGTCTTGACAGGTGGGCCTACGAGCAGTACTTC

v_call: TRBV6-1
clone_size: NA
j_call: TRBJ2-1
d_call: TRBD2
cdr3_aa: CASRRTSVTYNEQFF
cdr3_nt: TGTGCCAGCAGGAGGACTAGCGTGACCTACAATGAGCAGTTCTTC

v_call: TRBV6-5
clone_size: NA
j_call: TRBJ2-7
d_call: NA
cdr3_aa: CASSYRLAFDLNEQYF
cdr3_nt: TGTGCCAGCAGTTATCGGCTAGCCTTTGATTTGAACGAGCAGTACTTC

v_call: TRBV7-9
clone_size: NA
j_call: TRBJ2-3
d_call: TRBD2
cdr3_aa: CASSLSGNTDTQYF
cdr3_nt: TGTGCCAGCAGCTTAAGCGGGAACACAGATACGCAGTATTTT

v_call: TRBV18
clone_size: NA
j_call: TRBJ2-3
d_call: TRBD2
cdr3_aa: CASSPLTSGQGTDTQYF
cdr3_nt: TGTGCCAGCTCACCTTTGACTAGCGGACAAGGGACAGATACGCAGTATTTT

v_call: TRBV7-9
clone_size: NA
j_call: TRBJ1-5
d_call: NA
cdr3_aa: CASSLAGGASNQPQHF
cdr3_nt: TGTGCCAGCAGCTTAGCAGGGGGGGCTAGCAATCAGCCCCAGCATTTT

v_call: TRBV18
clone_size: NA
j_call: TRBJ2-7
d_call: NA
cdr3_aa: CASSLSRETGEQYF
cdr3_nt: TGTGCCAGCTCACTTTCACGGGAGACGGGAGAGCAGTACTTC

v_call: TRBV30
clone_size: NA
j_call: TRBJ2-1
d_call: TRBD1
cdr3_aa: CAWDRAHNEQFF
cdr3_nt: TGTGCCTGGGACAGGGCCCACAATGAGCAGTTCTTC

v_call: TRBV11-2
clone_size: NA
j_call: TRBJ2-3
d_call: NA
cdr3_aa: CASSRDRDFRTPDTQYF
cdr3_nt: TGTGCCAGCAGCCGAGACCGGGACTTCAGGACTCCAGATACGCAGTATTTT

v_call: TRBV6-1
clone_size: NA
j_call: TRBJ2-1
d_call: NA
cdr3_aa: CASSRSGYNEQFF
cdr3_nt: TGTGCCAGCAGTCGTAGCGGATACAATGAGCAGTTCTTC

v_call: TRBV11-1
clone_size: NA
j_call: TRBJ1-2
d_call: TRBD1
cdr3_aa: CASSLGPGQDYGYTF
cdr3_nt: TGTGCCAGCAGCTTAGGCCCGGGACAGGACTATGGCTACACCTTC

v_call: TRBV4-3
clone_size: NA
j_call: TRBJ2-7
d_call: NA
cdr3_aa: CASSQDKWTSYEQYF
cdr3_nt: TGCGCCAGCAGCCAAGACAAATGGACTTCCTACGAGCAGTACTTC